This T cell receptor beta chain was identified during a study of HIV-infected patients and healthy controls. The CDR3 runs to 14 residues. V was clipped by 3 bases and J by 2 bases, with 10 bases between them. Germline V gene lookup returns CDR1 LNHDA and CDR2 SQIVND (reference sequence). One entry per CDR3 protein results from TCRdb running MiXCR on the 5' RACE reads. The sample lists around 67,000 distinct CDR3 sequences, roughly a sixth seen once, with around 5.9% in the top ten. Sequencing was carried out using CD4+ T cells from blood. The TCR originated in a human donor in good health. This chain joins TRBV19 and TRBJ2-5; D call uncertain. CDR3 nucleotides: TGTGCCAGTAGTATCTCTCTGAGACAAGAGACCCAGTACTTC. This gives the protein CASSISLRQETQYF.